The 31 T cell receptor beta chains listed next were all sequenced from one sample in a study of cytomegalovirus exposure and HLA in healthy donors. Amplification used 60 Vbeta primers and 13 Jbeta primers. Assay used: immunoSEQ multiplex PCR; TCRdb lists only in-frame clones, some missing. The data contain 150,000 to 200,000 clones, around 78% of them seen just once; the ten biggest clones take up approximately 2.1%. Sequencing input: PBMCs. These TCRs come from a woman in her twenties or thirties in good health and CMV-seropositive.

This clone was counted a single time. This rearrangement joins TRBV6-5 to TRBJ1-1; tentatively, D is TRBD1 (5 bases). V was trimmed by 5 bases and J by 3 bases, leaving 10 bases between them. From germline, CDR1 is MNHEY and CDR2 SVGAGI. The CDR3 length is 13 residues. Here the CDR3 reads CASSQGIDTEAFF. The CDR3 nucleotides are TGTGCCAGCAGTCAGGGTATAGACACTGAAGCTTTCTTT.

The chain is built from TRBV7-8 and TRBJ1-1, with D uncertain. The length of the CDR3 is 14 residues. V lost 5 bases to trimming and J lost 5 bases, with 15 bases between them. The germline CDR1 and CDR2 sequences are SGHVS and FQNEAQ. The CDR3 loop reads CASSPPREGTEAFF. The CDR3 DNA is TGTGCCAGCAGCCCCCCCCGCGAGGGTACTGAAGCTTTCTTT.

For the CDR3, the DNA is TGCGCCAGCAGCTTTGCGCGGGGGGTACTTTCTACAGATACGCAGTATTTT. This codes for CASSFARGVLSTDTQYF. This sequence joins TRBV5-1 and TRBJ2-3, with 8 nucleotides matching TRBD2. With 2 bases clipped from V and 3 bases from J, the junction kept 11 bases outside the gene matches. CDR1 is SGHRS, CDR2 YFSETQ, per germline. There are 17 residues in the CDR3.

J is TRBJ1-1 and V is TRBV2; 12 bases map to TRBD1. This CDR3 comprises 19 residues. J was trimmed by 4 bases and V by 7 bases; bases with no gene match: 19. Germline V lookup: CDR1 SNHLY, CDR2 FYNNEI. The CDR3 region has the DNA TGTGCCAGCACCCCGATGGTGGTGGGGGACAGGGGGCCGGGCACTGAAGCTTTCTTT. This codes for CASTPMVVGDRGPGTEAFF. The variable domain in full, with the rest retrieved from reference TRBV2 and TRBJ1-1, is EPEVTQTPSHQVTQMGQEVILRCVPISNHLYFYWYRQILGQKVEFLVSFYNNEISEKSEIFDDQFSVERPDGSNFTLKIRSTKLEDSAMYFCASTPMVVGDRGPGTEAFFGQGTRLTVV.

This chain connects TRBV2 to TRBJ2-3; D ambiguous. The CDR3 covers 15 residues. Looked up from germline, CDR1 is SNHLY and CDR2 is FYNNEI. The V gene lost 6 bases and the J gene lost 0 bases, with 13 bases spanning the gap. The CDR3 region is CASRKTDTSTDTQYF. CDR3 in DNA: TGTGCCAGCAGGAAGACCGACACTAGCACAGATACGCAGTATTTT.

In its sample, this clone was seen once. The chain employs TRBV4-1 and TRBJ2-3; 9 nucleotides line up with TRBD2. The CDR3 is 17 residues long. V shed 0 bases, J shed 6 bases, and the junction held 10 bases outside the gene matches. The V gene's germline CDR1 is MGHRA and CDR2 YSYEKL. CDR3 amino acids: CASSQDRSGGLSDTQYF. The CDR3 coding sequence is TGCGCCAGCAGCCAAGATCGAAGCGGGGGGTTATCGGATACGCAGTATTTT.

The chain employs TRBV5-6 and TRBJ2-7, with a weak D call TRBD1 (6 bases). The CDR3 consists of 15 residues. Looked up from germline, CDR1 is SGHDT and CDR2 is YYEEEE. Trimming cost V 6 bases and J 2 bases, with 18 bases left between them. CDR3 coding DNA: TGTGCCAGCAACAGGCAGGGGCTAGCCCCCTACGAGCAGTACTTC. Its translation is CASNRQGLAPYEQYF.

The CDR3 here is CASSSLATQGSYNSPLHF. CDR3 bases: TGTGCCAGCAGCTCTTTGGCCACCCAGGGTTCCTATAATTCACCCCTCCACTTT. The genes are TRBV5-6 and TRBJ1-6, with a possible D match to TRBD1 (5 bases). The CDR3 covers 18 residues. Per germline, CDR1 SGHDT and CDR2 YYEEEE. Trimming removed 3 bases from V and 1 base from J, with 17 bases in between.

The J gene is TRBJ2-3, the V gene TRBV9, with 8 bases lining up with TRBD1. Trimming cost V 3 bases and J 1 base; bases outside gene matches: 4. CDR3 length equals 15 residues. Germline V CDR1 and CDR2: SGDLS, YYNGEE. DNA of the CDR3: TGTGCCAGCAGCGGGCGGACAGGGCGCACAGATACGCAGTATTTT. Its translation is CASSGRTGRTDTQYF. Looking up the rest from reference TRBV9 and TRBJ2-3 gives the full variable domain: DSGVTQTPKHLITATGQRVTLRCSPRSGDLSVYWYQQSLDQGLQFLIQYYNGEERAKGNILERFSAQQFPDLHSELNLSSLELGDSALYFCASSGRTGRTDTQYFGPGTRLTVL.

DNA of the CDR3: TGTGCCAGCAGTACCAACTCGGAGACCCAGTACTTC. Amino acids: CASSTNSETQYF. This sequence joins TRBV6-5 and TRBJ2-5; D gene ambiguous. The V and J ends lost 5 bases and 5 bases respectively, with 9 bases between them. Germline lookup yields CDR1 MNHEY and CDR2 SVGAGI. CDR3 length: 12 amino acids.

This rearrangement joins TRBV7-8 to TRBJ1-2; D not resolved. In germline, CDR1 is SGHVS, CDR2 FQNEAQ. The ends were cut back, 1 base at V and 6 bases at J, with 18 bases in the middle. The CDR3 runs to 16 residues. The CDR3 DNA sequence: TGTGCCAGCAGCTTAGATTCGTACGGGAGGGAACATGGCTACACCTTC. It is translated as CASSLDSYGREHGYTF.

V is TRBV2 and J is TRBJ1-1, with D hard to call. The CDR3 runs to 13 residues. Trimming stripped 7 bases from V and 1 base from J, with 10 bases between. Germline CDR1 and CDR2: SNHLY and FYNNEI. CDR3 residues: CASTEAGNTEAFF. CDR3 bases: TGTGCCAGCACCGAGGCGGGGAACACTGAAGCTTTCTTT.

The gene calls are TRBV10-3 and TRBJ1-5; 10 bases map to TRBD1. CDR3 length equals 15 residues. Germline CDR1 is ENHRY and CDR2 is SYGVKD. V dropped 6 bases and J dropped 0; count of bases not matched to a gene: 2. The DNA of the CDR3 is TGTGCCATCAGGGGGACAGGGGATAGCAATCAGCCCCAGCATTTT. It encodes CAIRGTGDSNQPQHF.

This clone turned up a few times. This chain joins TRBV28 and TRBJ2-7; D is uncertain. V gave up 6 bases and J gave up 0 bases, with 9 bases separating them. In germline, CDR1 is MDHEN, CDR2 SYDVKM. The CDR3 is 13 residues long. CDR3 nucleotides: TGTGCCAGCAGCGCCGTCAGCTCCTACGAGCAGTACTTC. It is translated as CASSAVSSYEQYF.

CDR3 amino acids: CASSPSGTTGNEAFF. The DNA of the CDR3 is TGTGCCAGCAGCCCCAGCGGGACTACCGGAAATGAAGCTTTCTTT. The V gene is TRBV7-8, the J gene TRBJ1-1; a possible D gene is TRBD1 (5 bases). The length of the CDR3 is 15 residues. Germline V gene lookup returns CDR1 SGHVS and CDR2 FQNEAQ. The ends were cut back, 5 bases at V and 7 bases at J, with 20 bases in the middle.

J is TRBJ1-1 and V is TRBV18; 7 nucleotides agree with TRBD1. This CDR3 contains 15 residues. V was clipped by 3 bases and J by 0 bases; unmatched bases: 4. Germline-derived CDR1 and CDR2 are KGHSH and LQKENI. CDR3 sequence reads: CASSPSQGVNTEAFF. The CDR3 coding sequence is TGTGCCAGCTCACCCAGCCAGGGGGTGAACACTGAAGCTTTCTTT.

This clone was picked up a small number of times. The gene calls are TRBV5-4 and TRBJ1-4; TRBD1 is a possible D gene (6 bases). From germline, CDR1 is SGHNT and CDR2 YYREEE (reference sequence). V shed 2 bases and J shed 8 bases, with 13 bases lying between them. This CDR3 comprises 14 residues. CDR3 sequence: CASSFRDTDEKLFF. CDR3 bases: TGTGCCAGCAGCTTCCGGGACACAGACGAAAAACTGTTTTTT.

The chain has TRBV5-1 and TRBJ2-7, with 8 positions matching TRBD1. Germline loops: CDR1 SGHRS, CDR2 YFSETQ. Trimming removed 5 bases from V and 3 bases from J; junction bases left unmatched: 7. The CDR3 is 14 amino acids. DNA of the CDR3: TGCGCCAGCAGTCAACAGGGGGGAAACTACGAGCAGTACTTC. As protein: CASSQQGGNYEQYF.

The CDR3 DNA is TGCGCCAGCAGCCAAGATCTACCAGGTAACGGCGAGACCCAGTACTTC. Translating gives CASSQDLPGNGETQYF. The J gene is TRBJ2-5, the V gene TRBV4-3; D unresolved. The CDR3 contains 16 residues. Germline CDR1 and CDR2: LGHNA and YSLEER. V was clipped by 0 bases and J by 5 bases, with 16 bases between them.

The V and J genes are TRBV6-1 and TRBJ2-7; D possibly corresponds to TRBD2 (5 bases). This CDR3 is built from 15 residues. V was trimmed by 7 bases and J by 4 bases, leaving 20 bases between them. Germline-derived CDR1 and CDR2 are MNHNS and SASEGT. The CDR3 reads CASNPGPRAGYEQYF. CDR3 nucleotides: TGTGCCAGCAACCCCGGGCCGAGGGCCGGATACGAGCAGTACTTC.

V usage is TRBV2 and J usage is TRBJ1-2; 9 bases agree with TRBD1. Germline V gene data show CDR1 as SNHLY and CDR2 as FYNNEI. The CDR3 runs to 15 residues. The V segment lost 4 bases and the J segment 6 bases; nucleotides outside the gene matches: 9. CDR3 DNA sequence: TGTGCCAGCAGTGTGACCCGGGACAGGGCCGATGGCTACACCTTC. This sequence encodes CASSVTRDRADGYTF.

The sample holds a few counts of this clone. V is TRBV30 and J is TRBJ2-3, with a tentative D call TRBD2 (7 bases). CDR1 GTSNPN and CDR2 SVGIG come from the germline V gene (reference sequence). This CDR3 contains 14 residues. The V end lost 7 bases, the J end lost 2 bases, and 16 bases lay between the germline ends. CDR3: CASRGWDYTDTQYF. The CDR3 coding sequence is TGTGCCTCCAGGGGTTGGGACTACACAGATACGCAGTATTTT.

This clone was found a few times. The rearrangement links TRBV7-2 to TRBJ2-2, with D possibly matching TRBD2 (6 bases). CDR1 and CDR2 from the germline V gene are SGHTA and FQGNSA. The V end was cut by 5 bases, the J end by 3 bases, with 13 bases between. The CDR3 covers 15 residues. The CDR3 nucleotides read TGTGCCAGCAGCGTTCTAGCGTGGGACACCGGGGAGCTGTTTTTT. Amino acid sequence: CASSVLAWDTGELFF.

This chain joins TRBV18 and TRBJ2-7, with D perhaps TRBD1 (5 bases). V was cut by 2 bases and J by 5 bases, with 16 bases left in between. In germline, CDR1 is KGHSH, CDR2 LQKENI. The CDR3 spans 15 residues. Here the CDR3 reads CASSPARAPRNEQYF. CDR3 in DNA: TGTGCCAGCTCACCAGCCAGGGCCCCAAGGAACGAGCAGTACTTC.

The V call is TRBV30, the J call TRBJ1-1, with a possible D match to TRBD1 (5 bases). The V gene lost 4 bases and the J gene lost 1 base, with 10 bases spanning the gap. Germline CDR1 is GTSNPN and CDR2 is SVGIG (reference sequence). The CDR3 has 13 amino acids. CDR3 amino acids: CAWTKQENTEAFF. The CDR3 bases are TGTGCCTGGACCAAACAGGAGAACACTGAAGCTTTCTTT.

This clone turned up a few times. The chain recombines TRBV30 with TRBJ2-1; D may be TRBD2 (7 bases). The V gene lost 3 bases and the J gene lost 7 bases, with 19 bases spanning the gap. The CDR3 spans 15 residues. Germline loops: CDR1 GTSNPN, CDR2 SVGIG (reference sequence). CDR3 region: CAWSLRGGLRNEQFF. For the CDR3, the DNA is TGTGCCTGGAGCCTAAGGGGGGGCCTTAGGAATGAGCAGTTCTTC.

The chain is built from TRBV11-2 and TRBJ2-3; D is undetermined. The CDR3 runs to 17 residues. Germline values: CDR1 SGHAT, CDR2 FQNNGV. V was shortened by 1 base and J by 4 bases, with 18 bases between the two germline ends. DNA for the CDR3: TGTGCCAGCAGCTTAGGGTTGAGGTCCTCGAAAGCAGATACGCAGTATTTT. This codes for CASSLGLRSSKADTQYF.

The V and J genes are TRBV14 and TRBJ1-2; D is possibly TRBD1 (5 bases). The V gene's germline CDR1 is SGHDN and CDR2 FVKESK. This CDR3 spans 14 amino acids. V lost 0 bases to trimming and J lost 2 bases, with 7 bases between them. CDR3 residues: CASSQDQGNYGYTF. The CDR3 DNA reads TGTGCCAGCAGCCAAGATCAGGGAAACTATGGCTACACCTTC.

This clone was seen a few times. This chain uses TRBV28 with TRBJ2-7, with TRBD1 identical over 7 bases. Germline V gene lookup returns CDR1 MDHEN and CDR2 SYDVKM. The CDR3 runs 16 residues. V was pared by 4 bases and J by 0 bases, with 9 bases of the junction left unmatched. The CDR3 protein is CASSSHGQASSYEQYF. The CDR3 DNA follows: TGTGCCAGCAGTTCCCACGGACAGGCCAGCTCCTACGAGCAGTACTTC.

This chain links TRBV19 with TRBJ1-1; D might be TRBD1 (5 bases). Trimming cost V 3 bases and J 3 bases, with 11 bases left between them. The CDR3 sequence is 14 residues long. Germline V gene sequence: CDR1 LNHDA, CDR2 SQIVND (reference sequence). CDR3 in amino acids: CASSMGHSYTEAFF. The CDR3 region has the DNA TGTGCCAGTAGTATGGGGCATAGCTACACTGAAGCTTTCTTT.

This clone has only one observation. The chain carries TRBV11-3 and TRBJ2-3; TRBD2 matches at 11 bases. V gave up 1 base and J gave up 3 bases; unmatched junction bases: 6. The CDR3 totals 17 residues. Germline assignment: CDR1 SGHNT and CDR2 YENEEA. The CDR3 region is CASSLGVAGGSTDTQYF. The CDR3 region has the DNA TGTGCCAGCAGCTTAGGGGTAGCGGGGGGGTCAACAGATACGCAGTATTTT.